What follows are 4 T cell receptor beta chains derived from one specimen sequenced in a study of cytomegalovirus exposure and HLA in healthy donors. PCR employed 60 Vbeta and 13 Jbeta primers. The repertoire was sequenced with immunoSEQ multiplex PCR; TCRdb's copy has only in-frame clones and lacks some. The data hold around 190,000 clones, with around 81% observed a single time. The sequenced sample was PBMCs. The origin of the receptors is a man aged 30 to 45 in good health and CMV-seronegative.

The chain employs TRBV5-1 and TRBJ2-1, with D hard to call. Germline assignment: CDR1 SGHRS and CDR2 YFSETQ. The CDR3 runs 14 residues. V was cut by 0 bases and J by 8 bases, with 12 bases left in between. CDR3 nucleotide sequence: TGCGCCAGCAGCTTGGGTGGGCAGGTTGATGAGCAGTTCTTC. Protein sequence: CASSLGGQVDEQFF.

The V gene is TRBV19, the J gene TRBJ1-1; D gene ambiguous. Per the germline V gene, CDR1 is LNHDA and CDR2 is SQIVND (reference sequence). The CDR3 is 15 residues long. The V end lost 0 bases, the J end lost 2 bases, and 10 bases lay between the germline ends. CDR3 residues: CASSIDRAGNTEAFF. The CDR3 bases are TGTGCCAGTAGTATAGATCGGGCGGGAAACACTGAAGCTTTCTTT.

DNA of the CDR3: TGTGCCAGCACCCTCCAGGGGGCGGTGACTAATGAAAAACTGTTTTTT. Residues: CASTLQGAVTNEKLFF. V is TRBV28 and J is TRBJ1-4; 8 bases map to TRBD1. Trimming took 7 bases from V and 2 from J; bases not matched to a gene: 9. CDR3 length equals 16 residues. Germline CDR1 MDHEN, CDR2 SYDVKM.

The CDR3 region is CASSLSGYEQFF. The DNA of the CDR3 is TGTGCCAGCAGCTTAAGCGGGTATGAGCAGTTCTTC. The rearrangement uses TRBV7-2 and TRBJ2-1; D perhaps matches TRBD2 (6 bases). This CDR3 has 12 amino acids. Germline CDR1 is SGHTA and CDR2 is FQGNSA. The V end lost 2 bases, the J end lost 8 bases, and 7 bases lay between the germline ends.